The 13 T cell receptor beta chains listed next were all sequenced from one sample in a study of siplizumab effects on memory and regulatory T cells. Their cognate antigens are unknown. Sequencing used immunoSEQ multiplex PCR; TCRdb keeps in-frame clones, though not all of them. The sample records over 10,000 clones, around 45% being singletons. The mixed lymphocyte reaction cells were cocultured at 37°C for less than seven days. Source material: CFSE-low (dividing) CD8+ T cells sorted from an allogeneic mixed lymphocyte reaction. All receptors derive from a human donor in good health; the cells came from an allogeneic mixed lymphocyte reaction. Some clones in this sample may be carry-over from other donors' samples.

This clone was counted between two and nine times. This sequence joins TRBV18 and TRBJ2-7; 8 nucleotides line up with TRBD1. This CDR3 spans 15 amino acids. The germline V gene encodes CDR1 KGHSH and CDR2 LQKENI. J was trimmed by 1 base and V by 2 bases; bases with no gene match: 4. The CDR3, as DNA: TGTGCCAGCTCACCAAAACGGACAGGGTCCTACGAGCAGTACTTC. Translation gives CASSPKRTGSYEQYF.

This chain links TRBV11-2 with TRBJ2-7; D is unresolved. CDR1 and CDR2 from the germline V gene are SGHAT and FQNNGV. V was clipped by 1 base and J by 2 bases, with 9 bases between them. There are 14 residues in the CDR3. The CDR3 DNA reads as TGTGCCAGCAGCTTAGGTGTAGGGACCTACGAGCAGTACTTC. Translation: CASSLGVGTYEQYF.

The chain combines TRBV19 with TRBJ2-1, with D possibly being TRBD1 or TRBD2 (5 bases each). Germline loops: CDR1 LNHDA, CDR2 SQIVND (reference sequence). V was trimmed by 3 bases and J by 6 bases, leaving 12 bases between them. The CDR3 spans 14 residues. CDR3 sequence reads: CASSIGVRGNEQFF. The CDR3 DNA follows: TGTGCCAGTAGTATCGGGGTTAGGGGCAATGAGCAGTTCTTC.

Written as DNA, the CDR3 is TGCGCCAGCAGCCAAGTTTACCGGGCCTCCAATCAGCCCCAGCATTTT. Protein: CASSQVYRASNQPQHF. The chain joins TRBV4-1 to TRBJ1-5; the D is unclear. This CDR3 spans 16 amino acids. The germline CDR1 and CDR2 sequences are MGHRA and YSYEKL. Trimming pared 1 base from V and 3 bases from J, leaving 13 bases between.

V is TRBV10-3 and J is TRBJ2-7; D gene unclear. The CDR3 totals 13 residues. The germline CDR1 and CDR2 sequences are ENHRY and SYGVKD. Trimming left V 6 bases short and J 3 bases short, with 12 bases between. The CDR3, as DNA: TGTGCCATCAGAACCGGGTCCTTCTACGAGCAGTACTTC. It yields the protein CAIRTGSFYEQYF.

This rearrangement joins TRBV27 to TRBJ1-5; possibly TRBD1 for D (5 bases). Germline V lookup: CDR1 MNHEY, CDR2 SMNVEV (reference sequence). The CDR3 length is 14 residues. Deletions cut 6 bases from V and 4 bases from J, with 13 bases between. This CDR3 reads CASRPGTANQPQHF. CDR3 sequence (DNA): TGTGCCAGCAGACCAGGGACGGCTAATCAGCCCCAGCATTTT.

CDR3 amino acids: CASSLGTQTNEKLFF. CDR3 nucleotides: TGCGCCAGCAGTCTAGGCACCCAAACTAATGAAAAACTGTTTTTT. The chain is built from TRBV23-1 and TRBJ1-4; D ambiguous. TRBV23-1 is given ORF status, its function remaining uncertain. Trimming removed 4 bases from V and 1 base from J, with 10 bases in between. CDR3 length: 15 residues.

By share of the sample, this clone is medium-sized. This chain connects TRBV2 to TRBJ1-1; 8 bases fit TRBD1. This CDR3 region has 14 residues. V lost 6 bases to trimming and J lost 5 bases; unmatched junction nucleotides: 8. Germline loops: CDR1 SNHLY, CDR2 FYNNEI. The CDR3 loop is CASRRTGSWTEAFF. The CDR3, as DNA: TGTGCCAGCAGGCGGACAGGGAGTTGGACTGAAGCTTTCTTT.

The genes are TRBV5-1 and TRBJ1-2; 9 bases map to TRBD1. Trimming cost V 3 bases and J 1 base; bases outside gene matches: 10. Germline lookup yields CDR1 SGHRS and CDR2 YFSETQ. The length of the CDR3 is 17 residues. CDR3 sequence: CASSSLSTGGYNYGYTF. The CDR3 DNA reads as TGCGCCAGCAGCTCCCTCTCGACAGGGGGGTATAACTATGGCTACACCTTC.

This clone is judged medium-sized. The J gene is TRBJ1-3, the V gene TRBV6-5; TRBD1 matches 8 bases. This CDR3 spans 15 amino acids. CDR1 is MNHEY and CDR2 is SVGAGI in the germline V gene. Trimming removed 4 bases from V and 3 bases from J; junction bases left unmatched: 5. DNA of the CDR3: TGTGCCAGCAGTTTCACTGGGACAGGTGGAAACACCATATATTTT. This translates into CASSFTGTGGNTIYF.

The J gene is TRBJ2-7, the V gene TRBV13, with D possibly matching TRBD1 (6 bases). CDR1 PRHDT and CDR2 FYEKMQ come from the germline V gene (reference sequence). Between the trimmed V and J ends, which lost 5 bases and 6 bases, there was a span of 17 bases. The CDR3 totals 14 residues. The CDR3 bases are TGTGCCAGCAGCCTAGAGGCAGGGGATCGCGAGCAGTACTTC. Translated, it gives CASSLEAGDREQYF. Looking up the rest from reference TRBV13 and TRBJ2-7 gives the full variable domain: AAGVIQSPRHLIKEKRETATLKCYPIPRHDTVYWYQQGPGQDPQFLISFYEKMQSDKGSIPDRFSAQQFSDYHSELNMSSLELGDSALYFCASSLEAGDREQYFGPGTRLTVT.

This chain connects TRBV2 to TRBJ2-5, with 11 bases fitting TRBD2. This CDR3 region has 14 residues. Germline CDR1 and CDR2: SNHLY and FYNNEI. V lost 6 bases and J lost 5; bases outside the gene matches: 5. CDR3 loop: CASRVAGGWETQYF. The DNA of the CDR3 is TGTGCCAGCAGGGTAGCGGGAGGGTGGGAGACCCAGTACTTC.

The chain joins TRBV4-1 to TRBJ2-5, with no clear D. The CDR3 runs 14 residues. The V end lost 0 bases, the J end lost 8 bases, and 13 bases lay between the germline ends. In germline, CDR1 is MGHRA, CDR2 YSYEKL. CDR3 nucleotide sequence: TGCGCCAGCAGCCAAGATCCTGGCAGTGATACCCAGTACTTC. Translation: CASSQDPGSDTQYF.